Listed below are T cell receptor beta chains from one sample, sequenced in a study of cytomegalovirus exposure and HLA in healthy donors. TCRdb keeps only in-frame clones here, not all; method: immunoSEQ multiplex PCR. This sample yields under 200,000 clones, of which about 70% are seen a single time; about 1.7% belongs to the top ten. Material: PBMCs. The receptors here all came from a woman aged 25 to 39 in good health and CMV-seronegative. Each CDR3 is given with its conserved first and last residue.

v_gene: TRBV9
CDR3aa: CASSETGGNEKLFF

v_gene: TRBV21-1
CDR3aa: CASSKVLRTGGTDTQYF

v_gene: TRBV7-9
CDR3aa: CASSKGQAYSPLHF

v_gene: TRBV4-3
CDR3aa: CASSQELGTAINEKLFF

v_gene: TRBV19
CDR3aa: CASSIRLVLDTQYF

v_gene: TRBV6-6
CDR3aa: CATTQSGNGNTIYF

v_gene: TRBV4-1
CDR3aa: CASSRYSSGTGVGNTIYF

v_gene: TRBV12-5
CDR3aa: CASGLDVDTEAFF

v_gene: TRBV9
CDR3aa: CASSVATEGGGRSTDTQYF

v_gene: TRBV6-6
CDR3aa: CASSYSIGVLYF

v_gene: TRBV7-9
CDR3aa: CASTRLTSTDTQYF